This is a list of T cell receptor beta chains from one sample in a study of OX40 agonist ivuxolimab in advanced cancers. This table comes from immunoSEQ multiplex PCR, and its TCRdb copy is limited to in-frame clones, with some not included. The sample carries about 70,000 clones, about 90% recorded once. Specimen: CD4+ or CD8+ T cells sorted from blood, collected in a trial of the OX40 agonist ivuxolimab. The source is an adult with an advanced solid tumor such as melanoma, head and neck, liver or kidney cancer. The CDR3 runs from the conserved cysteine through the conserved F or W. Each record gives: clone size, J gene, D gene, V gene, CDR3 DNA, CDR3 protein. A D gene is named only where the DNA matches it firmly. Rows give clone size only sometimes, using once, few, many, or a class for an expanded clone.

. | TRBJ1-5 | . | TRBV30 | TGTGCCTGGAGCGCCGGACGGTTGGGGGATAGCAATCAGCCCCAGCATTTT | CAWSAGRLGDSNQPQHF
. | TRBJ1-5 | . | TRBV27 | TGTGCCAGCAGTTCGTCTTCCCGACGGGAGGGTCAGCCCCAGCATTTT | CASSSSSRREGQPQHF
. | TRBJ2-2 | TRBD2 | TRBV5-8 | TGTGCCAGCAGCCTGGCACGGCTAGCGGGAGTAGACACCGGGGAGCTGTTTTTT | CASSLARLAGVDTGELFF
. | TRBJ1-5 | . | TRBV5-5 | TGTGCCAGCAGCTTCTTCGAAAATAGCAATCAGCCCCAGCATTTT | CASSFFENSNQPQHF
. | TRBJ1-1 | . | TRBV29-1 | TGCAGCGTTGGGGGGACGACTGAAGCTTTCTTT | CSVGGTTEAFF
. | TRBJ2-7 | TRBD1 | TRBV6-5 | TGTGCCAGCAGTTACTCAGGGACAGGCGGCTACGAGCAGTACTTC | CASSYSGTGGYEQYF
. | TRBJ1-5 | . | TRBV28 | TGTGCCAGCAGTTTTCCGGGGCTTCAGCCCCAGCATTTT | CASSFPGLQPQHF
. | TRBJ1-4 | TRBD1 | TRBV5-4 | TGTGCCAGCAGCACCCGACAGGGGACAACTAATGAAAAACTGTTTTTT | CASSTRQGTTNEKLFF
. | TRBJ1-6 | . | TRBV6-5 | TGTGCCAGCAGAAGAGACCGTGATAATTCACCCCTCCACTTT | CASRRDRDNSPLHF
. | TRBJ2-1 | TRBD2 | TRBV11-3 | TGTGCCAGCACCCCGGGTCGACTAGCGGTCGACAATGAGCAGTTCTTC | CASTPGRLAVDNEQFF
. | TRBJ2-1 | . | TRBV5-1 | TGCGCCAGCAGCCCGGGTGGGGGGCGAGTACCTAATGAGCAGTTCTTC | CASSPGGGRVPNEQFF
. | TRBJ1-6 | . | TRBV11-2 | TGTGCCAGCAGGGGCCCGGGAGGGGCGAGGACTCGCTCACCCCTCCACTTT | CASRGPGGARTRSPLHF
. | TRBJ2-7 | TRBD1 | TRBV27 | TGTGCCAGCAGTTCGGGACAGGGGGAGAGCTCGTACGAGCAGTACTTC | CASSSGQGESSYEQYF
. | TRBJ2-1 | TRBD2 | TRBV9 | TGTGCCAGCAGCGTAGCTTTTAGCGGGGGGGCTGGAGAGCAGTTCTTC | CASSVAFSGGAGEQFF
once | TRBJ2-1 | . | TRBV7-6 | TGTGCCAGCAGCTCCGAGATTTACAATGAGCAGTTCTTC | CASSSEIYNEQFF
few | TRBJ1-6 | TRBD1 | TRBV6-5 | TGTGCCAGCAGTTACATCCGGACGGGACAGACATCACCCCTCCACTTT | CASSYIRTGQTSPLHF
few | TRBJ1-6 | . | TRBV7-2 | TGTGCCAGCAGCTTACAGGGGATCAATTCACCCCTCCACTTT | CASSLQGINSPLHF
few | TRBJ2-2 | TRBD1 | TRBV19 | TGTGCCAGTAGTGACAGGGGAACCGGGGAGCTGTTTTTT | CASSDRGTGELFF
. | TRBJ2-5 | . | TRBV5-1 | TGCGCCAGCAGTCCGGACGGGGGTCGAGGAGAGCAGTACTTC | CASSPDGGRGEQYF
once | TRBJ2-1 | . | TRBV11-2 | TGTGCCAGCAGCTTATCCAATGAGCAGTTCTTC | CASSLSNEQFF
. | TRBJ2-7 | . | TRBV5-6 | TGTGCCAGCAGCCTCACCGGTGCGGGCCCCTACGAGCAGTACTTC | CASSLTGAGPYEQYF
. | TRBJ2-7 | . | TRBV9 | TGTGCCAGCAGCGTACGGCAGCCCTACGAGCAGTACTTC | CASSVRQPYEQYF
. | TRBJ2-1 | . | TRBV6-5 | TGTGCCAGCAGTTACTCGCGTACAGACAATGAGCAGTTCTTC | CASSYSRTDNEQFF
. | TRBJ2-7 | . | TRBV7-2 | TGTGCCAGCAGCTTGGAAGGCGGTCTCGGGTACGAGCAGTACTTC | CASSLEGGLGYEQYF
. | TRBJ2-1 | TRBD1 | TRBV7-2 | TGTGCCAGCAGCTACCGGGGTGGGGGACAGCATGAGCAGTTCTTC | CASSYRGGGQHEQFF
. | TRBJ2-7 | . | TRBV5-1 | TGCGCCAGCAGCTTGGAACAGGGAGACCCCTACGAGCAGTACTTC | CASSLEQGDPYEQYF
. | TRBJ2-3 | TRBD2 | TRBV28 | TGTGCCAGCAGAACATCTAGCGGAGTCTTCACAGATACGCAGTATTTT | CASRTSSGVFTDTQYF
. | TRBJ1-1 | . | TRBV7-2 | TGTGCCAGCAACTTTAGGGCAGATTCTATGAACACTGAAGCTTTCTTT | CASNFRADSMNTEAFF
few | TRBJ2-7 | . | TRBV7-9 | TGTGCCAGCAGCTCGGACCTTCTCGAGCAGTACTTC | CASSSDLLEQYF
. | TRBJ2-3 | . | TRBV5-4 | TGTGCCAGCAGCTCCGGGATAGCGAGAAGCACAGATACGCAGTATTTT | CASSSGIARSTDTQYF
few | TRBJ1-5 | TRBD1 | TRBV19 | TGTGCCAGTCAGGGGGAGGGCAATCAGCCCCAGCATTTT | CASQGEGNQPQHF
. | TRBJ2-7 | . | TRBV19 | TGTGCCAGTAGTCCCTACTCGGGCGAGCAGTACTTC | CASSPYSGEQYF